The present entry profiles one T cell receptor beta chain with its context. What it binds is unknown. V lost 6 bases and J lost 1; bases outside the gene matches: 4. From germline, CDR1 is LGHDT and CDR2 YNNKEL (reference sequence). The CDR3 loop spans 15 amino acids. The source of the sample is a study of vaccination effects on CD4 cells after COVID-19. The ViraFEST assay expanded antigen-specific CD4+ T cells with viral peptide pools before sequencing. Isolation of CD4+ T cells took place after less than twelve days of culture. TCRdb's table, derived via immunoSEQ multiplex PCR, lists solely in-frame clones and lacks some. The sample holds fewer than 40,000 clones, about 72% seen once.

The sample consisted of CD4+ T cells from PBMCs cultured with HCoV-229E spike peptides, taken before COVID-19 vaccination. This chain connects TRBV3-1 (or the pseudogene TRBV3-2) to TRBJ2-3; the match to TRBD2 covers 10 bases. The receptor was derived from a human donor who received a COVID-19 vaccine. The CDR3 sequence: CASSPGTSGTDTQYF. CDR3 nucleotide sequence: TGTGCCAGCAGTCCGGGGACTAGCGGCACAGATACGCAGTATTTT.